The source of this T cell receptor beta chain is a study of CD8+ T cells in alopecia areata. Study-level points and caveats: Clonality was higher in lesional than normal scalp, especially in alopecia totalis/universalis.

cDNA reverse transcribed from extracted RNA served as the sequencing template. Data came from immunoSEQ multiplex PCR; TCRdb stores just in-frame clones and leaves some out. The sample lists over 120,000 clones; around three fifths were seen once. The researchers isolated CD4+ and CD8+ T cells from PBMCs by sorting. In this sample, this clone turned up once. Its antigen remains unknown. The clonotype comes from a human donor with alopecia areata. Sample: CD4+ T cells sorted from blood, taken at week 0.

The CDR3 sequence is CASSPTGTGNEKLFF. The CDR3 DNA sequence: TGCGCCAGCAGTCCGACCGGGACCGGGAATGAAAAACTGTTTTTT. The V call is TRBV5-1, the J call TRBJ1-4, with D perhaps TRBD1 (5 bases). Trimming stripped 5 bases from V and 5 bases from J, with 16 bases between. Germline loops: CDR1 SGHRS, CDR2 YFSETQ. The CDR3 sequence is 15 residues long.